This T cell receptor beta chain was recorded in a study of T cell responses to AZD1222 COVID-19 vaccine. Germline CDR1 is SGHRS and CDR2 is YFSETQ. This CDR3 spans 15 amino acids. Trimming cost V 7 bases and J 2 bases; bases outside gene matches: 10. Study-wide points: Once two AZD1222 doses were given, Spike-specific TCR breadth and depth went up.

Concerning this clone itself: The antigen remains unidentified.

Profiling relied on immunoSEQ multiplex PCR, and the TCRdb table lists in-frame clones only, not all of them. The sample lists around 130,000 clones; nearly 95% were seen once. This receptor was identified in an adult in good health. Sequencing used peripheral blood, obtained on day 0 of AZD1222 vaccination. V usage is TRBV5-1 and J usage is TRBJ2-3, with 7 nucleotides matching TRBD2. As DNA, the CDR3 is TGCGCCAGCGAAGACGGGGGGTTAAACACAGATACGCAGTATTTT. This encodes CASEDGGLNTDTQYF.